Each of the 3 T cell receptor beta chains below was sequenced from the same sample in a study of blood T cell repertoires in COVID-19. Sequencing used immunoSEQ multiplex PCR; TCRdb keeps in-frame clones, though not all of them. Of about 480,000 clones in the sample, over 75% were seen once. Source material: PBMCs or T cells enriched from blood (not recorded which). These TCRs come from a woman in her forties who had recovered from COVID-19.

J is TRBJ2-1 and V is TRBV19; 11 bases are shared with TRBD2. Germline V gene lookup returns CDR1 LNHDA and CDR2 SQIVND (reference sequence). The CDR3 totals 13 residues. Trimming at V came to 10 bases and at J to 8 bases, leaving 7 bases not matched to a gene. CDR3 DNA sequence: TGTGCCACCTCTAGCGGGAGGTTCTATGAGCAGTTCTTC. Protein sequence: CATSSGRFYEQFF.

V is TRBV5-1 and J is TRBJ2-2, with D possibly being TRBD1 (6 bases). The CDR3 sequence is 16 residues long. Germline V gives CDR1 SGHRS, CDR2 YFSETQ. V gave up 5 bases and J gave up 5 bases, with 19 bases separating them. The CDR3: CASRLSGASPTGELFF. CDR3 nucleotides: TGCGCCAGCAGGTTGTCAGGGGCTTCCCCTACCGGGGAGCTGTTTTTT.

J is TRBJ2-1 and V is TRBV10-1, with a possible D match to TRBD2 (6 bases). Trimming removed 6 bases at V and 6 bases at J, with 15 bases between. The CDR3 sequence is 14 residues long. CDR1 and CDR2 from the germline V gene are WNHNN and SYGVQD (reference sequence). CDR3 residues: CASSGGRGGNEQFF. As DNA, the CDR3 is TGCGCCAGCAGCGGTGGGCGGGGAGGCAATGAGCAGTTCTTC.